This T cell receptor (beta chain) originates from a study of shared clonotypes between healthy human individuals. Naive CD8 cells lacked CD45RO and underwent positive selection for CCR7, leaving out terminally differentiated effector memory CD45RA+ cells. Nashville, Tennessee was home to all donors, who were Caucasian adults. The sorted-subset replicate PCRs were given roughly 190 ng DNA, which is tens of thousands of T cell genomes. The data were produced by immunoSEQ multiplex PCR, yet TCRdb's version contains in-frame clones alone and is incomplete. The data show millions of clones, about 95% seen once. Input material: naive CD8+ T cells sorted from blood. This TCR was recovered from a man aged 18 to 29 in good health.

This chain's CDR3 is CAWKVGPGQTYEQYF. CDR3 nucleotide sequence: TGTGCCTGGAAGGTGGGACCGGGACAGACCTACGAGCAGTACTTC. V and J are TRBV30 and TRBJ2-5, with 7 bases fitting TRBD1. Gene TRBJ2-7 matches the end of the DNA better, so the J call may be wrong. This CDR3 spans 15 amino acids. CDR1 and CDR2 from the germline V gene are GTSNPN and SVGIG (reference sequence).